The 32 T cell receptor delta chains below were found in one sample sequenced in a study of γδ T cells in repeated Plasmodium falciparum infection. Bulk repertoires came from Vgamma9/Vdelta2+ or Vdelta2-negative gammadelta T cells flow-sorted from PBMC. TCRdb re-processed the multiplex PCR reads using CATT. The sample consists of 50,000 to 60,000 delta-chain clones, about 1.9% of them appearing once. The sequencing input was gamma-delta T cells from blood. The receptors come from a pool of human donors (malaria-infected and uninfected, not separated).

Concerning this clone itself: TCRdb has a much larger clone's protein, which differs at residue 10 from the translation of this DNA, likely because of a read error; what is shown is the protein translated from the DNA. The rearrangement joins TRDV2 to TRDJ1; D gene ambiguous. Since TCRdb gives no J gene, matching the DNA to germline was used here to assign it. V shed 0 bases and J shed 1 base, with 14 bases lying between them. Germline CDR1 and CDR2: GEAIGNYY and EKD. The CDR3 has 16 residues. The CDR3 sequence is CACDTLVGPRTDKLIF. CDR3 sequence (DNA): TGTGCCTGTGACACCTTGGTTGGCCCTCGCACCGATAAACTCATCTTT.

This clone came up many times. This chain's CDR3 is CALGEGPDLPAHYWGPYTDKLIF. The DNA for the CDR3 is TGTGCTCTTGGGGAAGGCCCAGACCTTCCCGCTCATTACTGGGGGCCGTACACCGATAAACTCATCTTT. The genes are TRDV1 and TRDJ1; 8 bases are shared with TRDD3. Germline V gene data show CDR1 as TSWWSYY and CDR2 as QGS. The CDR3 covers 23 residues. Trimming at V came to 2 bases and at J to 0 bases, leaving 26 bases not matched to a gene.

This clone has at least ten counts. TCRdb lists the protein of a much larger clone for this DNA, which differs at residue 9, so this is likely a read error; the protein given here is translated from the DNA itself. This rearrangement joins TRAV38-2/DV8 to TRDJ1; D possibly corresponds to TRDD3 (5 bases). No J gene was available from TCRdb, and it was assigned here by a germline match of the DNA. The V and J ends lost 9 bases and 5 bases respectively, with 23 bases between them. The CDR3 loop spans 15 amino acids. The germline V gene encodes CDR1 TSESDYY and CDR2 QEAYKQQN. The CDR3 loop is CASSRGIRWADKLIF. DNA for the CDR3: TGTGCTTCGTCCCGTGGGATCCGGTGGGCTGATAAACTCATCTTT.

This clone has only a few counts. A far more abundant clone sits one base away, making this likely a read error. Distinct nucleotide sequences in the sample also encode this CDR3. The genes are TRDV1 and TRDJ1; 10 bases fit TRDD3. No J gene is reported in TCRdb; it was inferred here by comparing the DNA with germline. Germline CDR1 is TSWWSYY and CDR2 is QGS. The CDR3 has 21 residues. The CDR3 loop reads CALGKRLLLWGIPMASDKLIF. The DNA of the CDR3 is TGTGCTCTTGGGAAAAGGTTACTACTTTGGGGGATACCCATGGCGTCCGACAAACTCATCTTT.

This clone was seen a few times. For this DNA, TCRdb reports the protein of a much larger clone, which diverges at residue 5, most likely from a read error; the protein presented here is translated directly from the DNA. The chain uses TRDV1 and TRDJ1; 9 nucleotides align to TRDD3. Here the J gene was assigned by germline matching of the DNA, as TCRdb has none. This CDR3 comprises 22 residues. With 3 bases clipped from V and 0 bases from J, the junction kept 23 bases outside the gene matches. The germline CDR1 and CDR2 sequences are TSWWSYY and QGS. CDR3: CALGDNQFKYWGTPLYTDKLIF. CDR3 nucleotides: TGTGCTCTTGGGGATAACCAATTCAAGTACTGGGGGACACCTCTGTACACCGATAAACTCATCTTT.

Concerning this clone itself: This likely stems from a read error, as it lies one base from a far larger clone. Other DNA sequences within the sample encode an identical CDR3. The chain uses TRDV1 and TRDJ1; TRDD3 aligns across 10 bases. CDR1 is TSWWSYY and CDR2 is QGS in the germline V gene. The CDR3 length is 15 residues. The CDR3 loop is CALGSTYPLGDKLIF. The CDR3 DNA sequence: TGTGCTCTTGGGTCCACTTATCCGCTGGGGGATAAACTAATCTTT.

For this clone: This likely came from a read error, as a far larger clone is one base away. Other DNA sequences in this sample translate to the same CDR3. The chain links TRDV1 to TRDJ1; D is perhaps TRDD2 or TRDD3 (5 bases each). As TCRdb names no J gene, one was assigned here on the basis of a DNA match to germline. Per the germline V gene, CDR1 is TSWWSYY and CDR2 is QGS. This CDR3 region has 26 residues. Written as DNA, the CDR3 is TGTGCTCTTGGGACCCCCGAGCCCCCTCCGTCGCCCTGGGAGTTCCTTAGTAGTCCGTACACTGATAAACTCATCTTT. This encodes CALGTPEPPPSPWEFLSSPYTDKLIF.

This clone was observed a handful of times. A far larger clone is off by one base, so a read error is likely. The same CDR3 also results from other DNA sequences found in this sample. This chain connects TRAV38-2/DV8 to TRDJ1; 8 nucleotides match TRDD3. No J gene is reported in TCRdb; it was inferred here by comparing the DNA with germline. J gave up 7 bases and V 2 bases, and 34 bases lay outside the gene matches. CDR1 and CDR2 from the germline V gene are TSESDYY and QEAYKQQN. The CDR3 has 23 amino acids. The CDR3 DNA sequence: TGTGCTTATAGGAGTATAGAACTATTCCCCTTATTACTGGGGGCCAAACCTGGAGGTAAACTCATCTTT. This encodes CAYRSIELFPLLLGAKPGGKLIF.

This clone appeared many times. A far larger clone is one base from this, pointing to a likely read error. Other DNA sequences in the sample encode the same CDR3. A V gene of TRDV2 was called, but no J gene was assigned; the table gives TRDD3 as D, unverified against the DNA. Germline values: CDR1 GEAIGNYY, CDR2 EKD. The CDR3 contains 18 residues. The CDR3 bases are TGTGCCTGTGACCCTCTACCAACTACTGGGGGATACGAGAATAAGCTCATCTTT. Translated: CACDPLPTTGGYENKLIF.

At least ten counts were recorded for this clone. This DNA's translation and the protein TCRdb lists, from a much larger clone, do not match at residue 14, likely due to a read error; the protein shown is translated from the DNA. The chain links TRAV36/DV7 to TRDJ1, with 10 bases aligning to TRDD3. This CDR3 region has 17 residues. CDR1 and CDR2 from the germline V gene are VTNFRS and LTSSGIE (reference sequence). The CDR3 nucleotides are TGTGCTGTGGAGGCCCGGGGGGATACGACGGCGGACGATAGACTCATCTTT. It codes for CAVEARGDTTADDRLIF.

This clone has only a few counts. Since a far larger clone is one base different, this is likely a read error. This sample also contains other DNA sequences that code for the same CDR3. The V and J genes are TRDV1 and TRDJ1, with 7 bases matching TRDD3. No J segment appears in TCRdb, so it was assigned here by matching the sequence to germline. The V segment lost 0 bases and the J segment 1 base; nucleotides outside the gene matches: 23. Germline CDR1 and CDR2: TSWWSYY and QGS. This CDR3 has 22 amino acids. CDR3 loop: CALGELRIPTVRGIRCTDKLIF. DNA of the CDR3: TGTGCTCTTGGGGAACTTAGAATCCCTACCGTCCGGGGGATCCGGTGCACCGATAAACTCATCTTT.

This clone was seen a handful of times. The translation of this DNA and the TCRdb protein of a much larger clone differ at residue 14, probably owing to a read error; the protein shown here is translated from the DNA. The V gene reported is TRDV1; the J gene is uncalled. The CDR3 runs 15 residues. In germline, CDR1 is TSWWSYY, CDR2 QGS. CDR3 region: CALGPTGARGHKLTF. Here the CDR3 DNA reads TGTGCTCTTGGGCCTACCGGGGCACGGGGGCATAAACTCACCTTT.

About this clone itself: A far bigger clonotype differs at one base, so this is likely a read error. Other DNA sequences in this sample translate to the same CDR3. V is TRDV1 and J is TRDJ1; 9 nucleotides line up with TRDD3. In the absence of a J gene in TCRdb, the DNA was matched to germline to assign it here. V trimming: 2 bases; J trimming: 4 bases; junction bases outside the gene matches: 20. The CDR3 covers 20 residues. Germline CDR1 reads TSWWSYY; CDR2 reads QGS. CDR3 amino acids: CALGESSYVWGIPGGDKLIF. The CDR3 nucleotides are TGTGCTCTTGGGGAATCCTCCTACGTCTGGGGGATCCCGGGAGGCGATAAACTCATCTTT.

Only a few counts were recorded for this clone. With a far larger clone one base away, a read error is the likely cause. This same CDR3 is encoded by further DNA sequences in the sample. The chain has TRDV1 and TRDJ2, with 9 bases that match TRDD3. TCRdb leaves out the J gene; it was filled in here by matching the DNA to germline. J lost 8 bases, V lost 1 base, and 23 bases had no gene match. CDR3 length equals 21 residues. In germline, CDR1 is TSWWSYY, CDR2 QGS. In DNA form, the CDR3 reads TGTGCTCTTGGGGAACCACAGTTTTTCACTGGGGGACGTTATCGGACTGCACAACTCTTCTTT. Translation: CALGEPQFFTGGRYRTAQLFF.

There are many counts of this clone. The gene calls are TRDV1 and TRDJ1; 9 positions match TRDD3. The CDR3 has 16 residues. Trimming cost V 9 bases and J 5 bases; bases outside gene matches: 16. CDR1 is TSWWSYY, CDR2 QGS, per germline. This CDR3 reads CALRFPTGGLRDKLIF. The CDR3, as DNA: TGTGCTCTCCGTTTTCCCACTGGGGGACTGCGAGATAAACTCATCTTT.

As for this clone: For this DNA, TCRdb reports the protein of a much larger clone, which diverges at residue 9, most likely from a read error; the protein presented here is translated directly from the DNA. CDR3 loop: CALGKFLLFPWGTKIPRYTDKLIF. The CDR3 DNA reads as TGTGCCCTGGGCAAATTCCTACTTTTCCCCTGGGGGACAAAAATCCCGAGGTACACCGATAAACTCATCTTT. The rearrangement links TRDV1 to TRDJ1; maybe TRDD3 (8 bases). The J gene was not available in TCRdb and was assigned here by matching the DNA to germline segments. The CDR3 consists of 24 residues. CDR1 is TSWWSYY, CDR2 QGS, per germline.

The sample holds many counts of this clone. This likely stems from a read error, as it lies one base from a far larger clone. This same CDR3 is encoded by further DNA sequences in the sample. Here the CDR3 reads CAKRGRIGDGLIF. The CDR3, as DNA: TGTGCCAAACGGGGGAGGATTGGGGATGGACTCATCTTT. The chain recombines TRDV3 with TRDJ1; D possibly corresponds to TRDD3 (6 bases). From germline, CDR1 is TVYSNPD and CDR2 GDNSRS (reference sequence). The CDR3 loop spans 13 amino acids. V lost 5 bases and J 10 bases, leaving 23 bases between the germline ends.

This clone has a handful of counts. This is likely an artifact of a read error, given a far larger clone one base away. The sample holds other DNA sequences that translate to the same CDR3. The CDR3 DNA reads TGTGCCTTTTATCGCCTTCCTACGGTTTGTGAAGGGAAACTCATCTTT. This translates into CAFYRLPTVCEGKLIF. The chain couples TRDV3 to TRDJ1; 9 bases fit TRDD2. TCRdb offers no J gene call, so here the DNA was matched to germline to obtain one. The CDR3 has 16 amino acids. Trimming removed 2 bases from V and 8 bases from J; junction bases left unmatched: 18. Germline V lookup: CDR1 TVYSNPD, CDR2 GDNSRS (reference sequence).

There are many counts of this clone. TCRdb's listed protein matches a much larger clone and diverges from this DNA's translation at residue 13, likely through a read error; the protein shown comes from the DNA. J is TRDJ3 and V is TRDV2; 12 nucleotides line up with TRDD3. Assignment of the J gene here rests on matching the DNA to germline, because TCRdb gives none. V dropped 3 bases and J dropped 2; count of bases not matched to a gene: 13. Germline loops: CDR1 GEAIGNYY, CDR2 EKD. CDR3 length equals 21 residues. CDR3 coding DNA: TGTGCCTGTGACGCGGACTGGGGGATACCTTACAGCACCTGGGACACCCGACAGATGTTTTTC. Its protein product is CACDADWGIPYSTWDTRQMFF.

In regard to this clone: The amino acid sequence in TCRdb belongs to a much larger clone and departs from this DNA's translation at residue 12, likely a sequencing read error; the sequence shown is translated from the DNA. The gene calls are TRDV3 and TRDJ1, with TRDD3 matching over 13 bases. No J gene is reported in TCRdb; it was inferred here by comparing the DNA with germline. The germline CDR1 and CDR2 sequences are TVYSNPD and GDNSRS (reference sequence). V dropped 0 bases and J dropped 0; count of bases not matched to a gene: 28. The CDR3 covers 24 residues. In DNA, the CDR3 is TGTGCCTTTAGCTACCCTTCCTACTTAGGGGATGAACTGGGGGATACGCTGTACACCGATAAACTCATCTTT. Translation: CAFSYPSYLGDELGDTLYTDKLIF. Full variable domain (missing parts from reference TRDV3 and TRDJ1): CDKVTQSSPDQTVASGSEVVLLCTYDTVYSNPDLFWYRIRPDYSFQFVFYGDNSRSEGADFTQGRFSVKHILTQKAFHLVISPVRTEDSATYYCAFSYPSYLGDELGDTLYTDKLIFGKGTRVTVEP.

This clone was observed many times. The chain uses TRDV1 and TRDJ1; TRDD3 aligns across 8 bases. The CDR3 runs 22 residues. Germline CDR1 TSWWSYY, CDR2 QGS. V trimming: 3 bases; J trimming: 3 bases; junction bases outside the gene matches: 27. CDR3 DNA: TGTGCTCTTGGGGAGCCCAATACAGCTCGGATACTGGGGGTCCTCCTGCCCGATAAACTCATCTTT. This gives the protein CALGEPNTARILGVLLPDKLIF.

This clone was found a few times. TCRdb pairs this DNA with a much larger clone's protein that differs at residue 17, likely a read error; the protein shown was translated from the DNA. The chain recombines TRDV3 with TRDJ3; D tentatively reads TRDD2 or TRDD3 (9 bases each). Germline matching of the DNA provided the J gene here, since TCRdb leaves it blank. The germline V gene has CDR1 TVYSNPD and CDR2 GDNSRS (reference sequence). The CDR3 is 29 residues long. V dropped 3 bases and J dropped 2 bases, with 53 bases sitting between them. CDR3: CAFPVPSYPRSANYWGKIVGAWDTRQMFF. The CDR3 DNA reads as TGTGCCTTCCCCGTGCCTTCCTACCCCAGATCCGCCAATTACTGGGGGAAAATCGTCGGGGCCTGGGACACCCGACAGATGTTTTTC.

A remark on this clone: TCRdb's entry gives the protein of a much larger clone, which mismatches this DNA's translation at residue 14, likely from a read error; the protein reported here is translated from the DNA. The chain uses TRDV3 and TRDJ1; possible D gene TRDD2, 7 bases. Here the J gene came from matching the DNA to germline, since TCRdb omits it. CDR1 and CDR2 (germline): TVYSNPD, GDNSRS (reference sequence). The CDR3 contains 21 residues. Trimming stripped 3 bases from V and 8 bases from J, with 43 bases between. In DNA, the CDR3 is TGTGCCTTCCAAACTCCCTTCCTCTTCCTTTCGCCTTGGAGGATACTAGGGAAACTCATCTTT. It is translated as CAFQTPFLFLSPWRILGKLIF.

This clone was recorded many times. A far larger clone is one nucleotide away, so this likely arose from a read error. Distinct nucleotide sequences in the sample also encode this CDR3. This chain uses TRDV3 with TRDJ1, with D possibly matching TRDD3 (5 bases). CDR1 is TVYSNPD, CDR2 GDNSRS, per germline (reference sequence). The CDR3 runs 19 residues. Here the CDR3 DNA reads TGTGCGTTCCACCCCTCTCCACCGAACGTGCGGGATCGTTTGGGTAAACTCATCTTT. Amino acid sequence: CAFHPSPPNVRDRLGKLIF.

This clone was seen at least ten times. This likely came from a read error, as a far larger clone is one base away. The same CDR3 arises from other DNA sequences in this sample as well. No J gene was named, though the V gene is TRDV2; TRDD3, as called in the table, went unchecked against the DNA. CDR3 length: 14 residues. Germline CDR1 and CDR2: GEAIGNYY and EKD. CDR3 sequence reads: CACDSLGTTDKLIF. DNA of the CDR3: TGTGCCTGTGACTCACTGGGGACTACCGATAAACTTATCTTT.

Details on this clone: The protein recorded in TCRdb matches a much larger clone and deviates from this DNA's translation at residue 3, suggesting a read error; the protein here is obtained by translating the DNA. V usage is TRDV2 and J usage is TRDJ1, with 13 bases matching TRDD3. TCRdb does not report a J gene; here it was assigned by matching the DNA to germline references. The CDR3 covers 15 residues. The germline V gene encodes CDR1 GEAIGNYY and CDR2 EKD. The CDR3 region is CARDKLGDTTDKLIF. CDR3 nucleotide sequence: TGTGCCCGTGACAAACTGGGGGATACGACCGATAAACTCATCTTT.

With regard to this clone: It differs at one base from a far larger clone, so likely a read error. The same CDR3 is also encoded by other DNA sequences in this sample. The V gene is TRDV1, the J gene TRDJ1, with 10 bases lining up with TRDD3. Since TCRdb gives no J gene, matching the DNA to germline was used here to assign it. The CDR3 loop spans 25 amino acids. After removal of 5 bases from V and 0 bases from J, the junction contained 33 bases not matched to a gene. Germline V gene data show CDR1 as TSWWSYY and CDR2 as QGS. CDR3 nucleotides: TGTGCTCTTGGGCTTCCGCTCCCGGTGTTCGTTTACTGGGGGATGAGACGACCCGACACCGATAAACTCATCTTT. This encodes CALGLPLPVFVYWGMRRPDTDKLIF.

This clone is medium-sized (0.01 to 0.1%) within its sample. Within the sample, other DNA sequences also encode this same CDR3. The chain uses TRDV3 and TRDJ1; tentative D call: TRDD3 (7 bases). This CDR3 is built from 18 residues. V dropped 4 bases and J dropped 8 bases, with 35 bases sitting between them. Germline V gene data show CDR1 as TVYSNPD and CDR2 as GDNSRS (reference sequence). The CDR3 is CAYLAFHQGPNWGPKLIF. In nucleotides, the CDR3 is TGTGCCTATTTGGCCTTCCACCAAGGACCTAACTGGGGACCCAAACTCATCTTT.

About this clone: For this DNA, TCRdb reports the protein of a much larger clone, which diverges at residue 14, most likely from a read error; the protein presented here is translated directly from the DNA. This chain uses TRDV1 with TRDJ1; TRDD3 matches 8 bases. The V gene's germline CDR1 is TSWWSYY and CDR2 QGS. This CDR3 region has 19 residues. The trim removed 2 bases at V and 3 bases at J, leaving 17 bases unmatched. The CDR3 DNA reads TGTGCTCTTGGGGAAATCCAAGGGGTCTGGGGGACGTCCGCCGATAAACTCATCTTT. Its protein product is CALGEIQGVWGTSADKLIF.

On this clone itself: A far larger clone is one nucleotide away, so this likely arose from a read error. The same CDR3 can be traced to other DNA sequences in this sample. The chain couples TRDV1 to TRDJ1, with D tentatively TRDD2 or TRDD3 (7 bases each). The J gene is absent in TCRdb and was assigned here via DNA matching to germline. This CDR3 has 22 amino acids. V dropped 2 bases and J dropped 4 bases, with 35 bases sitting between them. The germline V gene encodes CDR1 TSWWSYY and CDR2 QGS. For the CDR3, the DNA is TGTGCTCTTGGGGAAACGAGAATTCCTACGTGGGCTGGGGGGTACAGGGACGATAAACTCATCTTT. It is translated as CALGETRIPTWAGGYRDDKLIF.

This clone is termed medium-sized. Other DNA sequences in the sample encode the same CDR3. This rearrangement joins TRDV1 to TRDJ1, with a tentative D call TRDD3 (10 bases). V was trimmed by 0 bases and J by 0 bases, leaving 50 bases between them. The CDR3 consists of 29 residues. CDR1 and CDR2 (germline): TSWWSYY, QGS. CDR3 coding DNA: TGTGCTCTTGGGGAACTCCACTTCCCCTTCCTACAGTTTTTGAGGGGGATACGCACAGCTACGGGGTACACCGATAAACTCATCTTT. This sequence encodes CALGELHFPFLQFLRGIRTATGYTDKLIF.

This clone was recorded a few times. This likely came from a read error, as a far larger clone is one base away. Within the sample, other DNA sequences also encode this same CDR3. This chain connects TRDV1 to TRDJ1; TRDD3 aligns across 11 bases. No J gene is reported in TCRdb; it was inferred here by comparing the DNA with germline. The V segment lost 9 bases and the J segment 0 bases; nucleotides outside the gene matches: 27. The CDR3 loop spans 22 amino acids. The V gene's germline CDR1 is TSWWSYY and CDR2 QGS. The CDR3 DNA is TGTGCTCTCAGTAAATACCGCAACTGGGGGATAACTTTGGGATTGTACACCGATAAACTCATCTTT. It encodes CALSKYRNWGITLGLYTDKLIF.